These T cell receptor beta chains were read from a single sample in a study of Graves' ophthalmopathy and Graves' hyperthyroidism. TCRdb analysed the multiplex PCR reads with MiXCR anew, one entry per CDR3 protein. Among roughly 400,000 distinct CDR3 sequences listed, around 17% were seen once. Sequencing used peripheral blood. The receptor source for this set is a woman aged 18-29 years with Graves' ophthalmopathy. CDR3s include the opening cysteine and the closing phenylalanine or tryptophan. The D gene is left open where the match is weak. Clone size appears in some rows only: once, few, many, or a class for an expanded clone.

D	V	J	size	CDR3	DNA
-	TRBV6-1	TRBJ1-2	many	CTSSPRTRIYGYTF	TGTACCAGCAGTCCTAGGACAAGGATCTATGGCTACACCTTC
-	TRBV28	TRBJ2-7	many	CASSSPGSSRGQYF	TGTGCCAGCAGTAGTCCAGGGAGTAGCCGGGGGCAGTACTTC
-	TRBV5-1	TRBJ2-7	many	CASSKGPPYEQYF	TGCGCCAGCAGCAAGGGTCCGCCCTACGAGCAGTACTTC
-	TRBV18	TRBJ1-1	many	CASSPHRDTEAFF	TGTGCCAGCTCACCACACAGGGACACTGAAGCTTTCTTT
-	TRBV12-5	TRBJ1-5	many	CASGLVKTGPSKREGNQPQHF	TGTGCTAGTGGTTTGGTAAAGACAGGCCCATCAAAAAGAGAAGGCAATCAGCCCCAGCATTTT
-	TRBV7-2	TRBJ1-1	many	CASSLGLQNTEAFF	TGTGCCAGCAGCTTAGGACTGCAGAACACTGAAGCTTTCTTT
-	TRBV28	TRBJ1-2	-	CASSPRPRGGGYTF	TGTGCCAGCAGTCCCCGCCCCCGTGGTGGAGGCTACACCTTC
TRBD1	TRBV19	TRBJ2-5	many	CASRLRGLHQETQYF	TGTGCCAGTAGACTAAGGGGGCTTCACCAAGAGACCCAGTACTTC
TRBD2	TRBV12-3/TRBV12-4	TRBJ2-4	many	CASSPGGLGGNIQYF	TGTGCCAGCAGCCCTGGGGGACTAGGGGGAAACATTCAGTACTTC
-	TRBV7-2	TRBJ2-4	many	CASSLDPRIAKNIQYF	TGTGCCAGCAGCTTAGATCCCCGGATAGCCAAAAACATTCAGTACTTC
TRBD2	TRBV20-1	TRBJ2-5	many	CSAIAGLGETQYF	TGCAGTGCCATAGCGGGCCTTGGGGAGACCCAGTACTTC
TRBD1	TRBV4-3	TRBJ2-5	many	CASSLWTGQETQYF	TGCGCCAGCAGCCTTTGGACAGGTCAAGAGACCCAGTACTTC
-	TRBV7-2	TRBJ1-1	many	CASSFPRDPPRAFF	TGTGCCAGCAGCTTTCCCCGGGACCCCCCCAGAGCTTTCTTT
-	TRBV18	TRBJ1-1	many	CASSPVPQGLPEAFF	TGTGCCAGCTCACCCGTGCCTCAGGGGTTGCCTGAAGCTTTCTTT
TRBD1	TRBV12-3/TRBV12-4	TRBJ1-2	many	CASSRPDRPGYGYTF	TGTGCCAGCAGCCGGCCGGACAGGCCGGGCTATGGCTACACCTTC
TRBD1	TRBV7-3	TRBJ2-2	-	CASSPWTGEAGSTGELFF	TGTGCCAGCAGCCCCTGGACAGGGGAGGCAGGGTCCACCGGGGAGCTGTTTTTT
TRBD1	TRBV12-3/TRBV12-4	TRBJ1-6	many	CASSRTGGNSPLHF	TGTGCCAGCAGTCGGACAGGGGGTAATTCACCCCTCCACTTT
-	TRBV15	TRBJ2-3	many	CATSREGADTQYF	TGTGCCACCAGCAGAGAAGGTGCAGATACGCAGTATTTT
-	TRBV11-1	TRBJ1-1	many	CASSSYPNTEAFF	TGTGCCAGCAGCTCCTATCCGAACACTGAAGCTTTCTTT
TRBD1	TRBV6-2/TRBV6-3	TRBJ1-1	many	CASSNTDRVLPEAFF	TGTGCCAGCAGTAATACTGACAGGGTTTTACCTGAAGCTTTCTTT
-	TRBV6-1	TRBJ1-2	many	CASSRLGQGLGYTF	TGTGCCAGCAGCCGCCTTGGGCAGGGTTTAGGCTACACCTTC
-	TRBV5-1	TRBJ2-7	many	CASSTGTEYEQYF	TGCGCCAGCAGCACAGGGACGGAATACGAGCAGTACTTC